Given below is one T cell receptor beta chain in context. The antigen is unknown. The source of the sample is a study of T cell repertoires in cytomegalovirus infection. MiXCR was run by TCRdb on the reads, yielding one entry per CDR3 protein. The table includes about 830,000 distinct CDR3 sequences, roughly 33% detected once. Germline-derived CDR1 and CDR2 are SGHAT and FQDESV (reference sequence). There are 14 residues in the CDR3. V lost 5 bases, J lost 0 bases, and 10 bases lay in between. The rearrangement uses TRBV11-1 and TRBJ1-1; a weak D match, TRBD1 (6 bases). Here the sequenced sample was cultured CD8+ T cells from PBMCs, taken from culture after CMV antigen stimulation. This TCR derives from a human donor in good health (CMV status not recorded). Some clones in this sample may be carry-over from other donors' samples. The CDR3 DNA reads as TGTGCCAGCAGCGGACAGTACATGAACACTGAAGCTTTCTTT. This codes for CASSGQYMNTEAFF.